The subject of this entry is one TCR beta chain. These data come from a study of blood T cell repertoires in COVID-19. Per the original data handling: It was from reference gene primer amplification that nucleated cell counts were estimated. Profiling relied on immunoSEQ multiplex PCR, and the TCRdb table lists in-frame clones only, not all of them. The V and J calls and clone size were taken over from that table, and D and trimming were inferred from the DNA. The table records around 480,000 clones, about 87% of them present only once. It was during active infection that Seattle patients were enrolled and then longitudinally followed. Germline V gene sequence: CDR1 SGHNT, CDR2 YYREEE (reference sequence). CDR3 length: 13 residues. V was pared by 0 bases and J by 11 bases, with 6 bases of the junction left unmatched.

Sequencing used peripheral blood. The chain recombines TRBV5-4 with TRBJ1-1; 8 bases map to TRBD1. This TCR was sampled from a woman between 45 and 65 years old with COVID-19, enrolled during active disease. The CDR3 spells CASSLGQGAGAFF. CDR3 DNA sequence: TGTGCCAGCAGCTTGGGTCAGGGGGCAGGCGCTTTCTTT. The variable domain in full, completed from reference TRBV5-4 and TRBJ1-1, reads ETGVTQSPTHLIKTRGQQVTLRCSSQSGHNTVSWYQQALGQGPQFIFQYYREEENGRGNFPPRFSGLQFPNYSSELNVNALELDDSALYLCASSLGQGAGAFFGQGTRLTVV.